Each of the 26 T cell receptor beta chains below was sequenced from the same sample in a study of blood T cells in healthy people across ages. Then a second PCR, running roughly 7 to 11 cycles, was carried out with a sample-barcoded 5' primer and a J-beta primer mix. One entry per CDR3 protein results from TCRdb running MiXCR on the 5' RACE reads. The sample contains about a million distinct CDR3 sequences, roughly 48% of which appear only once. Sequenced sample: blood. The receptors shown here come from a man aged 25 to 40 in good health.

This chain connects TRBV20-1 to TRBJ2-7; maybe TRBD2 (5 bases). CDR1 and CDR2 from the germline V gene are DFQATT and SNEGSKA (reference sequence). The CDR3 extends over 15 amino acids. V gave up 3 bases and J gave up 5 bases, with 20 bases separating them. The CDR3 spells CSASRGHRLSDEQYF. The CDR3, as DNA: TGCAGTGCTAGCCGCGGGCATCGTCTGAGTGACGAGCAGTACTTC.

The chain links TRBV12-3 or TRBV12-4 to TRBJ2-2, with D perhaps matching TRBD2 (5 bases). V was pared by 7 bases and J by 1 base, with 13 bases between. This CDR3 spans 15 amino acids. The CDR3 sequence: CASNHPAGNTGELFF. In nucleotides, the CDR3 is TGTGCCAGCAATCATCCCGCGGGGAACACCGGGGAGCTGTTTTTT.

The rearrangement uses TRBV7-9 and TRBJ2-3; 11 bases line up with TRBD2. J lost 9 bases, V lost 3 bases, and 8 bases had no gene match. This CDR3 region has 15 residues. Germline values: CDR1 SEHNR, CDR2 FQNEAQ (reference sequence). The CDR3 nucleotides read TGTGCCAGCAGCTTCCCTAGCGGGGGGCTACTAACGCAGTATTTT. Protein product: CASSFPSGGLLTQYF.

This clonotype was observed at least ten times. The genes are TRBV12-3 or TRBV12-4 and TRBJ2-7; 8 positions match TRBD2. The CDR3 has 15 amino acids. V lost 5 bases to trimming and J lost 0 bases; unmatched junction nucleotides: 6. The CDR3 nucleotides read TGTGCCAGCAGTCCTACGGGGGGGAGCTCCTACGAGCAGTACTTC. Translated: CASSPTGGSSYEQYF.

The chain joins TRBV14 to TRBJ2-1; tentative D call: TRBD2 (7 bases). CDR1 is SGHDN, CDR2 FVKESK, per germline. The CDR3 totals 17 residues. The V end was cut by 4 bases, the J end by 10 bases, with 26 bases between. The CDR3 bases are TGTGCCAGCAGCCTCCAGGAGCTACGGGGGGCCCAATCCGAGCAGTTCTTC. It yields the protein CASSLQELRGAQSEQFF. Looking up the rest from reference TRBV14 and TRBJ2-1 gives the full variable domain: EAGVTQFPSHSVIEKGQTVTLRCDPISGHDNLYWYRRVMGKEIKFLLHFVKESKQDESGMPNNRFLAERTGGTYSTLKVQPAELEDSGVYFCASSLQELRGAQSEQFFGPGTRLTVL.

The sample holds a few counts of this clonotype. The chain has TRBV20-1 and TRBJ2-1; no clear D. The CDR3 is 13 residues long. The germline V gene encodes CDR1 DFQATT and CDR2 SNEGSKA (reference sequence). V lost 5 bases, J lost 2 bases, and 10 bases lay in between. CDR3 loop: CSAPTRAYNEQFF. The CDR3 nucleotides read TGCAGTGCTCCAACCCGGGCCTACAATGAGCAGTTCTTC.

This chain connects TRBV5-1 to TRBJ2-7; TRBD1 matches at 8 bases. Germline V gives CDR1 SGHRS, CDR2 YFSETQ. This CDR3 spans 15 amino acids. V gave up 9 bases and J gave up 2 bases; unmatched junction bases: 13. In DNA form, the CDR3 reads TGCGCCACCACCCAGGGGGACAGGCTAACCTACGAGCAGTACTTC. It encodes CATTQGDRLTYEQYF.

This clonotype was seen only once. The V gene is TRBV20-1, the J gene TRBJ2-7; TRBD1 might be the D (5 bases). This CDR3 is built from 12 residues. Germline CDR1 reads DFQATT; CDR2 reads SNEGSKA (reference sequence). With 2 bases removed from V and 7 bases from J, the gap between germline ends came to 12 bases. The CDR3 region is CSARPYRNEQYF. As DNA, the CDR3 is TGCAGTGCTAGACCCTACAGGAATGAGCAGTACTTC.

This clonotype was counted only a few times. The V gene is TRBV3-1, the J gene TRBJ2-1, with D perhaps assigned TRBD1 or TRBD2 (5 bases each). Germline loops: CDR1 LGHDT, CDR2 YNNKEL (reference sequence). The length of the CDR3 is 21 residues. Between the trimmed V and J ends, which lost 0 bases and 0 bases, there was a span of 24 bases. Here the CDR3 reads CASSQDSIKIRAGSSYNEQFF. Written as DNA, the CDR3 is TGTGCCAGCAGCCAAGATTCCATTAAAATCCGCGCAGGGAGCTCCTACAATGAGCAGTTCTTC.

The CDR3 DNA is TGTGCCAGCAGACGGACAGTATCGAACACCGGGGAGCTGTTTTTT. This translates into CASRRTVSNTGELFF. The rearrangement links TRBV6-5 to TRBJ2-2, with TRBD1 as a possible D gene (6 bases). The V gene lost 6 bases and the J gene lost 0 bases, with 11 bases spanning the gap. This CDR3 comprises 15 residues. Germline CDR1 reads MNHEY; CDR2 reads SVGAGI.

This clonotype was detected a few times. The V and J genes are TRBV20-1 and TRBJ2-7; tentative D call: TRBD2 (6 bases). CDR1 DFQATT and CDR2 SNEGSKA come from the germline V gene (reference sequence). V shed 2 bases and J shed 0 bases, with 17 bases lying between them. The CDR3 runs to 16 residues. CDR3 sequence (DNA): TGCAGTGCTAGACCCCCGAGGAGGGTCAGCTCCTACGAGCAGTACTTC. Encoded protein: CSARPPRRVSSYEQYF.

The V gene is TRBV7-2, the J gene TRBJ1-2; D is unresolved. The CDR3 consists of 14 residues. Trimming pared 1 base from V and 7 bases from J, leaving 13 bases between. Germline values: CDR1 SGHTA, CDR2 FQGNSA. The CDR3 sequence: CASSLEFTVSGYTF. CDR3 nucleotides: TGTGCCAGCAGCTTAGAGTTCACCGTGAGTGGCTACACCTTC.

This clonotype was seen only once. The J gene is TRBJ2-2, the V gene TRBV9, with 8 bases fitting TRBD2. Looked up from germline, CDR1 is SGDLS and CDR2 is YYNGEE. Trimming removed 0 bases from V and 4 bases from J; junction bases left unmatched: 5. The CDR3 totals 16 residues. CDR3 residues: CASSVDGGGSTGELFF. As DNA, the CDR3 is TGTGCCAGCAGCGTAGATGGCGGGGGGAGCACCGGGGAGCTGTTTTTT.

J is TRBJ2-7 and V is TRBV28, with TRBD1 as a possible D gene (6 bases). CDR1 is MDHEN and CDR2 is SYDVKM in the germline V gene. The length of the CDR3 is 13 residues. V was clipped by 7 bases and J by 8 bases, with 18 bases between them. DNA for the CDR3: TGTGCCAGCAACCTAATCGGACAGTTCCAGCAGTACTTC. The encoded protein is CASNLIGQFQQYF.

The chain carries TRBV19 and TRBJ2-1; TRBD1 agrees at 9 bases. CDR1 is LNHDA, CDR2 SQIVND, per germline (reference sequence). The CDR3 runs 14 residues. The V and J ends lost 3 bases and 10 bases, in that order; junction bases with no gene match: 7. The CDR3 coding sequence is TGTGCCAGTAGTATCGGGCGGGACAGGGTCGAGCAGTTCTTC. This sequence encodes CASSIGRDRVEQFF. Complete variable domain (other parts from reference TRBV19 and TRBJ2-1): DGGITQSPKYLFRKEGQNVTLSCEQNLNHDAMYWYRQDPGQGLRLIYYSQIVNDFQKGDIAEGYSVSREKKESFPLTVTSAQKNPTAFYLCASSIGRDRVEQFFGPGTRLTVL.

CDR3 DNA: TGTGCCTGGAGTGCGGGACTACCAGATACGCAGTATTTT. Protein sequence: CAWSAGLPDTQYF. The chain employs TRBV30 and TRBJ2-3, with 7 bases fitting TRBD2. The CDR3 totals 13 residues. Per germline, CDR1 GTSNPN and CDR2 SVGIG (reference sequence). Trimming removed 1 base from V and 4 bases from J; junction bases left unmatched: 2.

The V gene is TRBV5-1, the J gene TRBJ2-7, with TRBD2 identical over 7 bases. The CDR3 covers 14 residues. The germline CDR1 and CDR2 sequences are SGHRS and YFSETQ. The V and J ends lost 5 bases and 2 bases, in that order; junction bases with no gene match: 7. The CDR3 DNA is TGCGCCAGCAGTCCGGGACGGGGGGCCTACGAGCAGTACTTC. Protein sequence: CASSPGRGAYEQYF.

This clonotype was detected only a few times. The rearrangement links TRBV6-5 to TRBJ2-1; TRBD2 matches 10 bases. The J segment lost 3 bases and the V segment lost 5 bases, leaving 4 bases of the junction unmatched. CDR3 size: 15 residues. From germline, CDR1 is MNHEY and CDR2 SVGAGI. CDR3 in DNA: TGTGCCAGCAGTAATCTAGCGGGGGACTACAATGAGCAGTTCTTC. This sequence encodes CASSNLAGDYNEQFF.

CDR3 nucleotide sequence: TGTGCCAGCAGCAGACCGGGACAGAGCTCCTACAATGAGCAGTACTTC. Its translation: CASSRPGQSSYNEQYF. This chain connects TRBV11-2 to TRBJ2-1; 7 nucleotides align to TRBD1. The J call may be mistaken, given a closer DNA end match to TRBJ2-7. The CDR3 is 16 residues long. The germline gives CDR1 SGHAT, CDR2 FQNNGV.

The V and J genes are TRBV29-1 and TRBJ2-3; D is unclear. The CDR3 has 14 amino acids. The V gene's germline CDR1 is SQVTM and CDR2 ANQGSEA. V was trimmed by 4 bases and J by 3 bases, leaving 14 bases between them. CDR3 DNA: TGCAGCGTTGGGGCCCCGTGGGGAACAGATACGCAGTATTTT. This codes for CSVGAPWGTDTQYF.

This clonotype was counted only a few times. The J gene is TRBJ2-5, the V gene TRBV20-1; 7 positions agree with TRBD1. The length of the CDR3 is 14 residues. Germline V CDR1 and CDR2: DFQATT, SNEGSKA (reference sequence). J lost 5 bases, V lost 6 bases, and 12 bases had no gene match. The CDR3 is CSAPTGKRRETQYF. The CDR3 nucleotides are TGCAGTGCCCCGACAGGGAAGAGGCGGGAGACCCAGTACTTC.

The chain has TRBV20-1 and TRBJ2-5; unclear D gene. The J call may not be correct, given that the DNA end is closer to TRBJ2-7. The CDR3 is 15 residues long. Germline loops: CDR1 DFQATT, CDR2 SNEGSKA (reference sequence). CDR3 sequence: CSAQPGLSVSYEQYF. CDR3 sequence (DNA): TGCAGTGCTCAGCCGGGCCTTTCGGTCAGCTACGAGCAGTACTTC.

V gene TRBV7-8 combines with J gene TRBJ2-7, with TRBD2 as a possible D gene (6 bases). CDR3 length: 15 residues. The germline CDR1 and CDR2 sequences are SGHVS and FQNEAQ. Trimming shortened V by 4 bases and J by 2 bases, and 15 bases separated the two germline ends. The CDR3 loop reads CASSSGARGPYEQYF. For the CDR3, the DNA is TGTGCCAGCAGCTCTGGTGCGCGGGGACCCTACGAGCAGTACTTC.

This clonotype was seen a handful of times. The gene calls are TRBV6-4 and TRBJ2-3; D is ambiguous. Between the trimmed V and J ends, which lost 4 bases and 2 bases, there was a span of 10 bases. Germline V gene lookup returns CDR1 MRHNA and CDR2 SNTAGT. The CDR3 is 14 residues long. Written as DNA, the CDR3 is TGTGCCAGCAGTGCTGACTCTGACACAGATACGCAGTATTTT. Translating it yields CASSADSDTDTQYF.

The chain has TRBV7-3 and TRBJ2-7; TRBD1 matches 7 bases. The germline CDR1 and CDR2 sequences are SGHTA and FQGTGA. The length of the CDR3 is 17 residues. V trimming: 2 bases; J trimming: 7 bases; junction bases outside the gene matches: 17. This CDR3 reads CASSLAVTGASYNEQYF. The CDR3 coding sequence is TGTGCCAGCAGCTTAGCGGTCACAGGGGCCTCCTACAATGAGCAGTACTTC.

This clonotype was recorded at least ten times. The CDR3 DNA sequence: TGCGCCAGCAGCCAAGAACAGGGGGACTATGGCTACACCTTC. This encodes CASSQEQGDYGYTF. The chain carries TRBV4-1 and TRBJ1-2; 8 positions match TRBD1. The CDR3 spans 14 residues. CDR1 is MGHRA, CDR2 YSYEKL, per germline. The ends lost 0 bases at V and 3 bases at J; junction bases unmatched: 0.